The clone carrying this T cell receptor (beta chain) has only one observation. The CDR3 contains 20 residues. CDR1 and CDR2 (germline): SGHVS, FNYEAQ. V was trimmed by 5 bases and J by 2 bases, leaving 28 bases between them. Only in-frame clones appear in the TCRdb table, and some are missing; sequencing was by immunoSEQ multiplex PCR. This table has 60,000 to 75,000 clones, about 86% appearing once. The data derive from a study of neoadjuvant anti-PD-1 for oral cavity cancer. The sequence was collected from a person between 35 and 79 years old with oral cavity squamous cell carcinoma. Specimen: PBMCs, collected before nivolumab (anti-PD-1) treatment. The V call is TRBV7-6, the J call TRBJ2-1; the D call may be TRBD1 or TRBD2 (5 bases each). Here the CDR3 reads CASSLHPRVAGTEAYNEQFF. The CDR3 coding sequence is TGTGCCAGCAGCCTTCACCCGAGAGTAGCCGGGACGGAAGCCTACAATGAGCAGTTCTTC.